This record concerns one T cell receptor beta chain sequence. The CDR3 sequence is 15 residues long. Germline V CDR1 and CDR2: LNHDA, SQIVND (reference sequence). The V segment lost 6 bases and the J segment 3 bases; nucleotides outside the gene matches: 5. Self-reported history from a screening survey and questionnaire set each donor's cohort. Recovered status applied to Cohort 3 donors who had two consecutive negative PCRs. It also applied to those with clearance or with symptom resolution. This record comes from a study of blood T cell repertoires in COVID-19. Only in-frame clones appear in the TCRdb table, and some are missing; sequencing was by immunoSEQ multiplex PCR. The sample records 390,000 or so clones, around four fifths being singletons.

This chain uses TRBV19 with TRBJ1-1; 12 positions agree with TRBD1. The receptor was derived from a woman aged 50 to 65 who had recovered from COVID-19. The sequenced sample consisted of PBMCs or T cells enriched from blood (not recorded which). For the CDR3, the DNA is TGTGCCAGTAGGGGACAGGGGGCGTGGGACACTGAAGCTTTCTTT. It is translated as CASRGQGAWDTEAFF.